This T cell receptor (beta chain) was captured in a study of early T cells in non-severe SARS-CoV-2 infection. The table lists this clonotype with many counts. The V and J ends lost 1 base and 1 base, in that order; junction bases with no gene match: 7. There are 18 residues in the CDR3. Germline V gene data show CDR1 as LGHNA and CDR2 as YNFKEQ. TCRdb analysed the 5' RACE reads with MiXCR anew, one entry per CDR3 protein. Of approximately 29,000 distinct CDR3 sequences in the sample, under 7.5% are singletons; the top ten hold less than 3%. The chain recombines TRBV4-2 with TRBJ2-5; 12 bases line up with TRBD2. Material for sequencing was whole blood. This receptor was taken from an adult who was a healthcare worker with PCR-confirmed SARS-CoV-2 infection or an uninfected control (not recorded which). The CDR3 reads CASSQGTSGISRQETQYF. The CDR3, as DNA: TGTGCCAGCAGCCAAGGGACTAGCGGGATAAGCCGCCAAGAGACCCAGTACTTC.